Below are 29 T cell receptor beta chains sequenced from a single sample in a study of cytomegalovirus exposure and HLA in healthy donors. The PCR contained 60 Vbeta and 13 Jbeta primers. The assay was immunoSEQ multiplex PCR, and TCRdb's table has in-frame clones only and misses some. This sample has under 200,000 clones, with 68% found just once. The sample taken for sequencing was PBMCs. These receptors were obtained from a man in his forties or fifties in good health and CMV-seronegative.

The CDR3 sequence is CASLADRRYNEQFF. The CDR3 coding sequence is TGTGCCAGCCTGGCGGACAGGCGCTACAATGAGCAGTTCTTC. The chain uses TRBV6-5 and TRBJ2-1, with TRBD1 matching 7 bases. CDR3 length: 14 amino acids. Trimming took 8 bases from V and 3 from J; bases not matched to a gene: 7. Germline V gene lookup returns CDR1 MNHEY and CDR2 SVGAGI.

The chain couples TRBV5-1 to TRBJ2-1, with 8 bases aligning to TRBD1. The CDR3 consists of 14 residues. Germline V CDR1 and CDR2: SGHRS, YFSETQ. The V gene end was trimmed by 2 bases and the J gene end by 9 bases; junction bases not matched to a gene: 7. The CDR3 sequence is CASSLDRGHGEQFF. CDR3 bases: TGCGCCAGCAGCTTAGACAGGGGACATGGTGAGCAGTTCTTC.

The J gene is TRBJ1-2, the V gene TRBV28; D unresolved. Germline V gene data show CDR1 as MDHEN and CDR2 as SYDVKM. Trimming shortened V by 3 bases and J by 4 bases, and 21 bases separated the two germline ends. The CDR3 spans 17 residues. The CDR3 DNA is TGTGCCAGCAGTTTGAGAACAGTCGTACAGAATCTCTATGGCTACACCTTC. Translated, it gives CASSLRTVVQNLYGYTF.

The chain employs TRBV19 and TRBJ1-4; D remains ambiguous. Deletions cut 9 bases from V and 0 bases from J, with 17 bases between. The CDR3 covers 16 residues. CDR1 LNHDA and CDR2 SQIVND come from the germline V gene (reference sequence). This chain's CDR3 is CASAARRGPTNEKLFF. CDR3 in DNA: TGTGCCAGCGCGGCCAGGCGAGGGCCAACTAATGAAAAACTGTTTTTT.

The gene calls are TRBV19 and TRBJ1-5, with D perhaps TRBD1 (6 bases). V was clipped by 6 bases and J by 2 bases, with 14 bases between them. Germline assignment: CDR1 LNHDA and CDR2 SQIVND (reference sequence). CDR3 size: 15 residues. The DNA of the CDR3 is TGTGCCAGTAGAACTACAGGGATAGGCAATCAGCCCCAGCATTTT. As protein: CASRTTGIGNQPQHF.

A few counts support this clone. The chain joins TRBV7-9 to TRBJ1-2; TRBD1 is a possible D gene (6 bases). This CDR3 has 14 amino acids. CDR1 is SEHNR and CDR2 is FQNEAQ in the germline V gene (reference sequence). Trimming removed 1 base at V and 8 bases at J, with 14 bases between. This CDR3 reads CASSLEVGGRGYTF. As DNA, the CDR3 is TGTGCCAGCAGCTTAGAAGTCGGGGGGCGAGGCTACACCTTC.

The chain uses TRBV19 and TRBJ1-5, with 12 nucleotides matching TRBD1. The J segment lost 4 bases and the V segment lost 9 bases, leaving 4 bases of the junction unmatched. The CDR3 spans 14 residues. The V gene's germline CDR1 is LNHDA and CDR2 SQIVND (reference sequence). Written as DNA, the CDR3 is TGTGCCAGCGGGGACAGGGGGCAGAATCAGCCCCAGCATTTT. Translated, it gives CASGDRGQNQPQHF.

V and J are TRBV5-1 and TRBJ2-2; no clear D gene. The CDR3 totals 16 residues. V was pared by 0 bases and J by 1 base, with 10 bases between. CDR1 is SGHRS, CDR2 YFSETQ, per germline. CDR3 in DNA: TGCGCCAGCAGCTTGGGTAGATCTATGAACACCGGGGAGCTGTTTTTT. It translates to CASSLGRSMNTGELFF.

This clone was detected a few times. This chain uses TRBV5-1 with TRBJ2-2; D may be TRBD2 (6 bases). Trimming left V 4 bases short and J 6 bases short, with 10 bases between. The CDR3 has 13 residues. CDR1 SGHRS and CDR2 YFSETQ come from the germline V gene. The CDR3 bases are TGCGCCAGCAGCGCTCCGGGGGCCGGGGAGCTGTTTTTT. It specifies CASSAPGAGELFF.

This chain joins TRBV4-3 and TRBJ2-7; 9 nucleotides agree with TRBD1. The CDR3 length is 12 residues. V was clipped by 8 bases and J by 5 bases; unmatched bases: 4. Germline V gene sequence: CDR1 LGHNA, CDR2 YSLEER. The DNA for the CDR3 is TGCGCCAGCTCGGGACAGGGCAACGAGCAGTACTTC. It encodes CASSGQGNEQYF.

The chain joins TRBV4-1 to TRBJ2-1; possibly TRBD2 for D (5 bases). This CDR3 contains 14 residues. With 2 bases removed from V and 1 base from J, the gap between germline ends came to 6 bases. Germline V lookup: CDR1 MGHRA, CDR2 YSYEKL. The DNA for the CDR3 is TGCGCCAGCAGCCAACGGGATTCCTACAATGAGCAGTTCTTC. Protein product: CASSQRDSYNEQFF.

The gene calls are TRBV7-9 and TRBJ1-1; perhaps TRBD1 as D (5 bases). Per germline, CDR1 SEHNR and CDR2 FQNEAQ (reference sequence). The length of the CDR3 is 15 residues. The germline V and J ends were trimmed by 2 bases and 1 base, with 11 bases remaining between them. The CDR3 sequence is CASSLNTDRNTEAFF. CDR3 nucleotides: TGTGCCAGCAGCTTAAACACCGACAGGAACACTGAAGCTTTCTTT.

The chain has TRBV29-1 and TRBJ2-1, with 7 bases aligning to TRBD2. The CDR3 extends over 14 amino acids. The germline gives CDR1 SQVTM, CDR2 ANQGSEA. J lost 5 bases, V lost 7 bases, and 11 bases had no gene match. This chain's CDR3 is CSALSGLNNNEQFF. The CDR3, as DNA: TGCAGCGCCCTTTCGGGACTAAATAACAATGAGCAGTTCTTC.

This clone has just a few counts. The chain has TRBV5-1 and TRBJ2-3, with a weak D call TRBD2 (6 bases). In germline, CDR1 is SGHRS, CDR2 YFSETQ. The CDR3 has 15 amino acids. V lost 3 bases, J lost 0 bases, and 11 bases lay in between. The CDR3 DNA is TGCGCCAGCAGCTGGAGGGCCCCTAGCACAGATACGCAGTATTTT. As protein: CASSWRAPSTDTQYF.

This chain links TRBV19 with TRBJ2-7; 10 nucleotides match TRBD1. Trimming took 4 bases from V and 3 from J; bases not matched to a gene: 3. Germline values: CDR1 LNHDA, CDR2 SQIVND (reference sequence). The CDR3 consists of 14 residues. The CDR3 reads CASSSGTGVYEQYF. The DNA for the CDR3 is TGTGCCAGTAGTAGTGGGACAGGGGTCTACGAGCAGTACTTC. Full variable domain (missing parts from reference TRBV19 and TRBJ2-7): DGGITQSPKYLFRKEGQNVTLSCEQNLNHDAMYWYRQDPGQGLRLIYYSQIVNDFQKGDIAEGYSVSREKKESFPLTVTSAQKNPTAFYLCASSSGTGVYEQYFGPGTRLTVT.

CDR3: CASSARGQGAGGYTF. CDR3 coding DNA: TGTGCCAGCAGTGCACGGGGACAGGGGGCGGGTGGCTACACCTTC. The V gene is TRBV6-1, the J gene TRBJ1-2, with TRBD1 matching 12 bases. J was trimmed by 7 bases and V by 4 bases; bases with no gene match: 7. Germline loops: CDR1 MNHNS, CDR2 SASEGT. This CDR3 is 15 amino acids long.

This rearrangement joins TRBV5-5 to TRBJ1-2; the D is unclear. The CDR3 covers 15 residues. Germline CDR1 and CDR2: SGHKS and YYEKEE (reference sequence). With 1 base removed from V and 4 bases from J, the gap between germline ends came to 14 bases. The CDR3 protein is CASSLSGIVLYGYTF. CDR3 sequence (DNA): TGTGCCAGCAGCTTGTCAGGAATTGTCCTCTATGGCTACACCTTC.

The CDR3 nucleotides read TGCAGCGTTGAAGATCCAGTCCACCCCGGAGCTAATGAAAAACTGTTTTTT. This codes for CSVEDPVHPGANEKLFF. J is TRBJ1-4 and V is TRBV29-1; no firm D call. The ends were cut back, 0 bases at V and 3 bases at J, with 17 bases in the middle. The CDR3 length is 17 residues. In germline, CDR1 is SQVTM, CDR2 ANQGSEA.

A remark on this clone: Other DNA sequences from this sample encode an identical CDR3 as well. CDR3 sequence (DNA): TGCGCCAGCAGCTTGCCCACTAGCACAGATACGCAGTATTTT. Protein: CASSLPTSTDTQYF. The J gene is TRBJ2-3, the V gene TRBV5-1; no definite D call. Germline CDR1 and CDR2: SGHRS and YFSETQ. CDR3 length equals 14 residues. Trimming removed 1 base from V and 0 bases from J, with 6 bases in between.

The genes are TRBV6-1 and TRBJ2-1; 11 nucleotides agree with TRBD2. The CDR3 runs to 15 residues. The V gene's germline CDR1 is MNHNS and CDR2 SASEGT. Trimming cost V 6 bases and J 6 bases; bases outside gene matches: 7. The CDR3 DNA sequence: TGTGCCAGCAGGTTTAGCGGGGGGGGACGCAATGAGCAGTTCTTC. Protein sequence: CASRFSGGGRNEQFF.

This clone was found a few times. The J gene is TRBJ1-4, the V gene TRBV9; a weak D match, TRBD1 (6 bases). Germline assignment: CDR1 SGDLS and CDR2 YYNGEE. CDR3 length: 17 residues. Trimming pared 0 bases from V and 0 bases from J, leaving 12 bases between. The CDR3 DNA reads as TGTGCCAGCAGCGTAGGGCAGGGGATTGCAACTAATGAAAAACTGTTTTTT. Its translation: CASSVGQGIATNEKLFF.

The rearrangement uses TRBV12-5 and TRBJ2-7; D gene unclear. Germline V gene sequence: CDR1 LGHNT, CDR2 FRNRAP. The CDR3 length is 12 residues. V lost 0 bases and J lost 5, with 5 bases in between. In DNA, the CDR3 is TGTGCTAGTGGTTTGGTACGGGACGAGCAGTACTTC. It translates to CASGLVRDEQYF.

V gene TRBV2 combines with J gene TRBJ2-1; 8 bases line up with TRBD2. CDR1 and CDR2 (germline): SNHLY, FYNNEI. Losses at the gene ends were 4 bases for V and 6 bases for J; bases not matched to a gene: 5. The CDR3 length is 14 residues. CDR3 DNA: TGTGCCAGCAGTGTGCGGCTAGCGGGCAATGAGCAGTTCTTC. Translated, it gives CASSVRLAGNEQFF.

The V gene is TRBV7-2, the J gene TRBJ1-1; 11 bases align to TRBD1. The CDR3 is made up of 18 amino acids. The trim removed 8 bases at V and 3 bases at J, leaving 17 bases unmatched. Germline V gene data show CDR1 as SGHTA and CDR2 as FQGNSA. The CDR3 DNA reads TGTGCCAGCGACCCTGAGGGACAGGGGGGCGCGGGGTACACTGAAGCTTTCTTT. Amino acids: CASDPEGQGGAGYTEAFF.

The chain employs TRBV4-3 and TRBJ2-1; 7 bases line up with TRBD2. V shed 2 bases, J shed 6 bases, and the junction held 7 bases outside the gene matches. The V gene's germline CDR1 is LGHNA and CDR2 YSLEER. This CDR3 region has 15 residues. CDR3 protein: CASSQIGGGFNEQFF. The CDR3 DNA reads as TGCGCCAGCAGCCAAATTGGGGGGGGATTCAATGAGCAGTTCTTC.

The gene calls are TRBV15 and TRBJ2-5; weak D call: TRBD2 (6 bases). Germline V gene data show CDR1 as LNHNV and CDR2 as YYDKDF (reference sequence). The CDR3 runs to 15 residues. V lost 3 bases and J 1 base, leaving 12 bases between the germline ends. CDR3 DNA: TGTGCCACCAGCAGCCCCGAGCGGGCCCAAGAGACCCAGTACTTC. Its protein product is CATSSPERAQETQYF.

The chain is built from TRBV18 and TRBJ1-1; D uncertain. The CDR3 covers 14 residues. The germline gives CDR1 KGHSH, CDR2 LQKENI. Trimming pared 3 bases from V and 0 bases from J, leaving 8 bases between. The CDR3 reads CASSPTSMNTEAFF. The CDR3 coding sequence is TGTGCCAGCTCACCGACTTCTATGAACACTGAAGCTTTCTTT.

The CDR3 coding sequence is TGTGCCAGCAGTGGACAGGGACTCCGGCAAGAGACCCAGTACTTC. Translated, it gives CASSGQGLRQETQYF. J is TRBJ2-5 and V is TRBV2, with a tentative D call TRBD1 (7 bases). Per germline, CDR1 SNHLY and CDR2 FYNNEI. The CDR3 contains 15 residues. V lost 4 bases and J lost 2, with 14 bases in between.

For this clone: This same CDR3 is encoded by further DNA sequences in the sample. The rearrangement uses TRBV18 and TRBJ2-5, with D possibly matching TRBD2 (6 bases). Trimming pared 3 bases from V and 3 bases from J, leaving 8 bases between. Germline CDR1 KGHSH, CDR2 LQKENI. The CDR3 spans 13 residues. Here the CDR3 reads CASSPGLEETQYF. The DNA of the CDR3 is TGTGCCAGCTCACCGGGACTGGAAGAGACCCAGTACTTC.